This section outlines one TCR beta chain sequence together with its context. This clone may be a read error of a much larger clone one base away. This sample is drawn from a study of cytomegalovirus exposure and HLA in healthy donors. Measured with immunoSEQ multiplex PCR; TCRdb has only the in-frame clones, and not every one. Of over 75,000 clones in the sample, approximately 90% were seen once. Germline CDR1 and CDR2: MRHNA and SNTAGT. Trimming pared 3 bases from V and 4 bases from J, leaving 12 bases between. The CDR3 has 14 residues. The genes are TRBV6-4 and TRBJ2-5; TRBD1 might be the D (7 bases). This receptor was taken from a young man in good health and CMV-seronegative. Source material: PBMCs. The CDR3 loop reads CASSESRGAETQYF. In nucleotides, the CDR3 is TGTGCCAGCAGTGAAAGCAGGGGGGCAGAGACCCAGTACTTC.